This T cell receptor beta chain derives from a study of PD-L1 blockade in urothelial cancer. About the study: After treatment start, blood was analyzed at 3 weeks (second dose) and at 6 weeks. Median T cell yield per blood sample was about 140,000 cells.

This CDR3 is 15 amino acids long. The V gene's germline CDR1 is MNHNS and CDR2 SASEGT. Trimming took off 6 bases at V and 0 bases at J, with 14 bases between the two ends. This clone was recorded once. The target antigen is unknown. Patients in the study were battling locally advanced or metastatic urothelial carcinoma. General study findings and limits: Durable-benefit patients showed greater tumor-associated blood clone expansion at 3 weeks.

Method: immunoSEQ multiplex PCR; TCRdb's copy keeps in-frame clones and lacks some. Of about 76,000 clones listed, roughly 80% were seen once; the top ten hold 4.7%. The source of this sequence is a man in his 70s with urothelial cancer. The V and J genes are TRBV6-1 and TRBJ1-2; D may be TRBD1 (5 bases). The source material was PBMCs, sampled around atezolizumab (anti-PD-L1) treatment. CDR3 sequence reads: CASRGGGAPNYGYTF. The CDR3 region has the DNA TGTGCCAGCAGGGGGGGAGGGGCCCCTAACTATGGCTACACCTTC.